This TCR beta chain originates from a study of T cells in Graves' hyperthyroidism and ophthalmopathy. Amplification of TCR beta CDR3 regions was performed using RNA transcripts as template. RT-PCR in the first round (using the HTBI primer set) targeted the TCR CDR3. TCRdb analysed the multiplex PCR reads with MiXCR anew, one entry per CDR3 protein. The data contain more than 100,000 distinct CDR3 sequences, about 50% of them singletons. Researchers defined stable Graves' hyperthyroidism as no ophthalmopathy progression within 18 months. The study left out patients who had uncontrolled infection, other autoimmune disease, pregnancy or lactation. PBMCs were obtained from approximately 9.2 ml fresh peripheral blood. Study observations and caveats: Ophthalmopathy was identified by the model a median 6.5 months ahead of onset.

Trimming took 3 bases from V and 6 from J; bases not matched to a gene: 11. This CDR3 comprises 16 residues. Looked up from germline, CDR1 is SGHNT and CDR2 is YYREEE (reference sequence). This clonotype came up a few times. Its antigen remains unknown. A much larger clone differs by one base, so this may be a read error. No conserved phenylalanine or tryptophan is present at the end of the CDR3, so a read error is the likely explanation. Specimen: blood. The sequence came from a man between 35 and 55 years old with Graves' hyperthyroidism. The chain uses TRBV5-4 and TRBJ1-2, with 10 nucleotides matching TRBD1. The CDR3 here is CASSSLSRQGADGYTS. CDR3 nucleotide sequence: TGTGCCAGCAGCTCCTTATCTCGACAGGGGGCTGATGGCTACACCTCC.